This TCR beta chain emerged from a study of T cells after posttransplantation cyclophosphamide. The study's findings and limits: After PTCy, TRB diversity resembled that of CNI/methotrexate controls. Later blood repertoires were often dominated by clones from the donor CD8+ memory compartment. TRB overlap between skin or GI tissue T cells and blood was limited.

The CDR3 sequence is 16 residues long. The V segment lost 7 bases and the J segment 6 bases; nucleotides outside the gene matches: 12. A marrow graft followed busulfan-fludarabine conditioning, with cyclophosphamide on days +3 and +4. This clone is medium-sized in the sample. The antigen is not known. Libraries were prepared by immunoSEQ multiplex PCR; TCRdb keeps only in-frame clonotypes and omits some of them. This repertoire holds roughly 1,400 clones, and none appear only once. The sequences come from PBMCs, collected after an allogeneic stem cell transplant with post-transplant cyclophosphamide. The J gene is TRBJ2-2, the V gene TRBV12-3 or TRBV12-4; 9 positions agree with TRBD1. The sequence was obtained from a male patient aged 30 to 39 who received an allogeneic stem cell transplant from a related donor, was CMV-positive, and had acute GVHD only. Part of the T cells may come from the graft donor. CDR3 in DNA: TGTGCCAGCACCGACCGGGACAGGGTGTTGGCCGGGGAGCTGTTTTTT. It is translated as CASTDRDRVLAGELFF.